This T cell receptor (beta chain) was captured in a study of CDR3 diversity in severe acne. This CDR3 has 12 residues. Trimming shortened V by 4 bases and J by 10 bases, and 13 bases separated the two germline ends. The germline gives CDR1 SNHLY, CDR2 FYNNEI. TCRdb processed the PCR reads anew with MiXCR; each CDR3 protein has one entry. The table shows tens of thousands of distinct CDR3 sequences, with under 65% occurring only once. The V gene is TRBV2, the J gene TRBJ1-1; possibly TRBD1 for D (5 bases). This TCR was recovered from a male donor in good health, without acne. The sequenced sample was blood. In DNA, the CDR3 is TGTGCCAGCAGTGCAGGGAGGAGTGGAGCTTTCTTT. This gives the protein CASSAGRSGAFF. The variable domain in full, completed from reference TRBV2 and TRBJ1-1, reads EPEVTQTPSHQVTQMGQEVILRCVPISNHLYFYWYRQILGQKVEFLVSFYNNEISEKSEIFDDQFSVERPDGSNFTLKIRSTKLEDSAMYFCASSAGRSGAFFGQGTRLTVV.